The rows below give T cell receptor beta chains drawn from one sample of a study of blood T cell repertoires in COVID-19. Assay: immunoSEQ multiplex PCR; the TCRdb copy retains only in-frame clones and omits some. The table includes about 210,000 clones, less than 90% detected once. Source material: PBMCs or T cells enriched from blood (not recorded which). The receptors here all came from a woman younger than 45 who had been exposed to COVID-19. Both conserved end residues are trimmed from each CDR3.

J | length | V | CDR3
TRBJ2-3 | 12 | TRBV28 | ASSLSTYRDRGT
TRBJ2-7 | 9 | TRBV29-1 | SVVQGYEQY
TRBJ2-5 | 14 | TRBV3-1/TRBV3-2 | ASSQLPSGVKETQY
TRBJ1-1 | 12 | TRBV10-3 | AISEGRARPEAF
TRBJ2-3 | 13 | TRBV10-3 | AISERGSKTDTQY
TRBJ2-1 | 12 | TRBV5-1 | ASSPWTSAAEQF
TRBJ1-6 | 16 | TRBV6-1 | ASSGRPQVSTYNSPLH
TRBJ2-5 | 14 | TRBV27 | ASSSLTSGGRETQY
TRBJ2-2 | 15 | TRBV1 | TSSRPGEQGDTGELF
TRBJ2-3 | 12 | TRBV5-6 | ASSFLGQTDTQY